Described below is a single TCR beta chain sequence and its context. The antigen is not known. Trimming removed 5 bases from V and 1 base from J, with 15 bases in between. The V gene's germline CDR1 is SGHRS and CDR2 YFSETQ. The CDR3 runs to 15 residues. Both blood RNA, taken from unsorted whole blood, and germline DNA were extracted. With chronic HBV infection, the patients were also treatment-naive. Researchers generated TCR beta cDNA from roughly 520 ng of total RNA, relying on a constant-region primer. Generation of the TCR beta libraries relied on three nested multiplex PCR rounds using slightly modified ARM-PCR. Use of TRBV1-TRBV30 forward primers with a C-beta reverse primer characterized the first two PCR rounds, which lasted roughly 11 cycles each. Via MiXCR, TCRdb re-called the multiplex PCR reads, giving one row per CDR3 protein. This table holds about 200,000 distinct CDR3 sequences, about 61% found once.

This entry comes from a study of tumor-infiltrating lymphocytes in primary liver carcinoma. For the study at large: Surgeons treated the primary liver carcinoma of the patients by surgical resection.

Regarding the study as a whole: The study found a significantly higher top-250-clone fraction in tumors than in blood (p = 0.039).

This TCR came from a woman aged 55-69 years with primary liver carcinoma and hepatitis B virus infection. The sequencing input was peripheral blood. The chain employs TRBV5-1 and TRBJ1-1; D unclear. As DNA, the CDR3 is TGCGCCAGCAGTCCTTTCGGGGTCGAGAACACTGAAGCTTTCTTT. Translating it yields CASSPFGVENTEAFF.